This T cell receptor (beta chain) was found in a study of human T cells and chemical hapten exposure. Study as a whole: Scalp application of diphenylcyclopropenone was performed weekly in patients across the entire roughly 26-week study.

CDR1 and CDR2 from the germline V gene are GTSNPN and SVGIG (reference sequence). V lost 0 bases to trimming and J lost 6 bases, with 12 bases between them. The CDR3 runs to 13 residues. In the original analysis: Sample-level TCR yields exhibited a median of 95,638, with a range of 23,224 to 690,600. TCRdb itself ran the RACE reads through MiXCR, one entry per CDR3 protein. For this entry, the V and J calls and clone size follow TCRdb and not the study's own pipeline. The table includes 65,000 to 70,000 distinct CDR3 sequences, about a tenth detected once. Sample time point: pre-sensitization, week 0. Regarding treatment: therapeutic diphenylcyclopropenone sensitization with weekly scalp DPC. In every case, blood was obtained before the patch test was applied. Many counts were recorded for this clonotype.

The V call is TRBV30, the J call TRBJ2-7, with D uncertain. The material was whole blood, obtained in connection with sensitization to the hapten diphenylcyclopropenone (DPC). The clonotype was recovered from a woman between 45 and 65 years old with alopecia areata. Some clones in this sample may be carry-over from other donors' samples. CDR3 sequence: CAWSVRATGEQYF. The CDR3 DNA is TGTGCCTGGAGTGTCCGGGCCACCGGCGAGCAGTACTTC.